The 7 T cell receptor beta chains presented below share a single source sample, sequenced in a study of shared clonotypes between healthy human individuals. Measured with immunoSEQ multiplex PCR; TCRdb has only the in-frame clones, and not every one. The sample carries roughly 590,000 clones, over 95% recorded once. Naive CD8 cells comprised CD45RO-negative, CCR7-positively selected cells, excluding terminally differentiated effector memory CD45RA+ cells. Sequences were obtained from naive CD8+ T cells sorted from blood. These receptor sequences come from a young woman in good health.

Note on this clone: The sample contains more than one DNA sequence encoding this CDR3. The chain is built from TRBV5-1 and TRBJ1-1; tentatively, D is TRBD1 (5 bases). The CDR3 runs 13 residues. Germline loops: CDR1 SGHRS, CDR2 YFSETQ. Trimming stripped 4 bases from V and 4 bases from J, with 11 bases between. CDR3 in DNA: TGCGCCAGCAGCCTAGGCGGGGGCACTGAAGCTTTCTTT. Its translation: CASSLGGGTEAFF.

This clone was picked up one time. The chain links TRBV5-1 to TRBJ2-1, with no clear D. This CDR3 has 13 amino acids. The V gene lost 0 bases and the J gene lost 4 bases, with 5 bases spanning the gap. Per the germline V gene, CDR1 is SGHRS and CDR2 is YFSETQ. The CDR3 sequence is CASSLESYNEQFF. CDR3 nucleotide sequence: TGCGCCAGCAGCTTGGAGTCATACAATGAGCAGTTCTTC.

V usage is TRBV2 and J usage is TRBJ2-1; no clear D gene. The CDR3 loop spans 12 amino acids. V lost 4 bases and J lost 9, with 10 bases in between. Germline V gene data show CDR1 as SNHLY and CDR2 as FYNNEI. The CDR3 here is CASSAVGVEQFF. The CDR3 nucleotides are TGTGCCAGCAGTGCGGTGGGTGTTGAGCAGTTCTTC.

The V gene is TRBV4-1, the J gene TRBJ2-7; 9 bases map to TRBD1. This CDR3 has 16 amino acids. Germline V gives CDR1 MGHRA, CDR2 YSYEKL. V lost 0 bases and J lost 0; bases outside the gene matches: 3. CDR3 loop: CASSQEGTGSSYEQYF. CDR3 bases: TGCGCCAGCAGCCAAGAAGGGACAGGGAGCTCCTACGAGCAGTACTTC.

The rearrangement uses TRBV15 and TRBJ2-3, with TRBD2 as a possible D gene (6 bases). The CDR3 runs to 15 residues. V gave up 1 base and J gave up 5 bases, with 13 bases separating them. Germline CDR1 is LNHNV and CDR2 is YYDKDF (reference sequence). CDR3 amino acids: CATSRVGEEGDTQYF. The CDR3 nucleotides are TGTGCCACCAGCAGAGTCGGCGAGGAGGGAGATACGCAGTATTTT.

This chain connects TRBV6-1 to TRBJ2-1, with TRBD2 matching 9 bases. The trim removed 6 bases at V and 7 bases at J, leaving 10 bases unmatched. The germline gives CDR1 MNHNS, CDR2 SASEGT. The CDR3 is made up of 15 amino acids. The CDR3 region is CASRHGSGRNNEQFF. The CDR3 DNA follows: TGTGCCAGCAGGCATGGGAGCGGGAGGAATAATGAGCAGTTCTTC.

The chain links TRBV9 to TRBJ2-1; 12 nucleotides match TRBD2. The CDR3 runs 18 residues. V lost 3 bases, J lost 4 bases, and 11 bases stayed unmatched. Per the germline V gene, CDR1 is SGDLS and CDR2 is YYNGEE. For the CDR3, the DNA is TGTGCCAGCAGCGGGCTTACTAGCGGGAGGCTCGATTACAATGAGCAGTTCTTC. This encodes CASSGLTSGRLDYNEQFF.